This T cell receptor beta chain derives from a study of blood T cells in healthy people across ages. The study recruited healthy Caucasian donors from Russia who were aged about 6 to 100. Isolated per sample were at least 6 million PBMCs. Using a J-beta primer mix together with a sample-barcoded 5' primer, a second PCR was run for roughly 7 to 12 cycles. Researchers report that a template-switch adaptor with 12 random nucleotides tagged each cDNA molecule. TCRdb re-called the 5' RACE reads through MiXCR, storing one row per CDR3 protein. The top ten clones hold around 0.75% of a sample with fewer than 1,200,000 distinct CDR3 sequences, 20% to 25% of them seen once. This CDR3 has 18 residues. V was pared by 2 bases and J by 3 bases, with 23 bases between. CDR1 MGHRA and CDR2 YSYEKL come from the germline V gene. These data were also reused for a study on T cells of mothers and their children.

The chain joins TRBV4-1 to TRBJ2-7; D is ambiguous. What was sequenced was blood. The source is a girl aged 2 to 10 in good health. CDR3 DNA sequence: TGCGCCAGCAGCCAACATTTTGGTGGGATAGGCCTCTTCTACGAGCAGTACTTC. As protein: CASSQHFGGIGLFYEQYF.